This TCR beta chain was recorded in a study of control samples from healthy donors and cancer patients. The CDR3 consists of 16 residues. The germline gives CDR1 MNHNS, CDR2 SASEGT. The V segment lost 4 bases and the J segment 4 bases; nucleotides outside the gene matches: 8. Here immunoSEQ multiplex PCR was the method, and the copy in TCRdb shows in-frame clones only, minus some. The profile shows tens of thousands of clones, around 90% of them singletons. The source material was PBMCs. The clonotype originates from a woman aged 55-70 years with head and neck cancer. The chain couples TRBV6-1 to TRBJ2-5, with 11 bases aligning to TRBD2. The CDR3 DNA reads TGTGCCAGCAGTGTCGGGACTAGCGGCTTAGGAGAGACCCAGTACTTC. Protein sequence: CASSVGTSGLGETQYF.